This T cell receptor beta chain was captured by sequencing in a study of a mutant IDH1 vaccine in newly diagnosed glioma. Study overall: Most patients had radiochemotherapy with temozolomide before enrollment; others had one alone. The study, taken as a whole, reports: Among top peripheral T cell clonotypes, changes seemed unrelated to pseudoprogression. Among all patients, vaccine-induced immune responses occurred in 93.3%.

The table came from immunoSEQ multiplex PCR; TCRdb's copy has only in-frame clones and leaves some out. The data contain tens of thousands of clones, around four fifths of them singletons. The time point is: baseline, week 1 (first vaccination visit). Described treatment: pre-vaccination baseline after standard-of-care therapy. As for this clone: No antigen is known for it.

Germline V gene sequence: CDR1 MNHNS, CDR2 SASEGT. The CDR3 sequence is 15 residues long. V gave up 6 bases and J gave up 5 bases; unmatched junction bases: 8. This TCR was recovered from a woman between 45 and 65 years old with glioma. The source material was PBMCs, sampled from a glioma patient treated with radiotherapy, temozolomide or both. The rearrangement uses TRBV6-1 and TRBJ1-4; 8 nucleotides line up with TRBD1. The CDR3: CASSLDRGLNEKLFF. The CDR3 nucleotides are TGTGCCAGCAGCCTAGACAGGGGCTTAAATGAAAAACTGTTTTTT.